The rows below give T cell receptor beta chains drawn from one sample of a study of PD-L1 blockade in urothelial cancer. Sequencing was performed with immunoSEQ multiplex PCR; in TCRdb, only in-frame clones are kept and a portion is missing. This sample has approximately 79,000 clones, with around 85% found just once. Sequenced material: PBMCs, taken around atezolizumab (anti-PD-L1) treatment. Receptor source: a middle-aged man with urothelial cancer. The CDR3 runs from the conserved cysteine through the conserved F or W. Each record gives: clone size, D gene, V gene, J gene, CDR3 DNA, CDR3 protein. The D gene is left open where the match is weak. Only some rows state a clone size, as once, few, many or a class for expanded clones.

NA	NA	TRBV6-5	TRBJ2-7	TGTGCCAGCAGGGGCGGTCTAGCCCCATCCTACGAGCAGTACTTC	CASRGGLAPSYEQYF
NA	TRBD1	TRBV6-1	TRBJ2-7	TGTGCCAGCACCCCTCTGGGACAGGTCTCCTACGAGCAGTACTTC	CASTPLGQVSYEQYF
NA	TRBD2	TRBV19	TRBJ2-2	TGTGCCAGCACGCCCCCTTGGGGGGGAACCGGGGAGCTGTTTTTT	CASTPPWGGTGELFF
NA	NA	TRBV5-5	TRBJ1-2	TGTGCCAGCAGCCGGGTATTCCTGGATGGCTACACCTTC	CASSRVFLDGYTF
NA	NA	TRBV6-1	TRBJ1-4	TGTGCCAGCAGGGAGGGACCGATAGCCGGAAAACTGTTTTTT	CASREGPIAGKLFF
NA	NA	TRBV4-3	TRBJ2-7	TGCGCCAGCAGCCAAGATCAAGGTCAGACAGCCTACGAGCAGTACTTC	CASSQDQGQTAYEQYF
NA	NA	TRBV29-1	TRBJ1-2	TGCAGCGTTGGGTCTGTCGTAGATGGCTACACCTTC	CSVGSVVDGYTF
NA	TRBD2	TRBV11-2	TRBJ2-1	TGTGCCAGCAGCTTACTAGCGGTCCTGAACAATGAGCAGTTCTTC	CASSLLAVLNNEQFF
NA	NA	TRBV29-1	TRBJ1-1	TGCAGCGGAACCGGGGGAGCGAGAACTGAAGCTTTCTTT	CSGTGGARTEAFF
few	NA	TRBV28	TRBJ2-3	TGTGCCAGCAGACCATACAGGAGCACAGATACGCAGTATTTT	CASRPYRSTDTQYF
NA	NA	TRBV28	TRBJ1-4	TGTGCCAGCAGTTCCAGGAGGGAAAAACTGTTTTTT	CASSSRREKLFF
NA	NA	TRBV25-1	TRBJ2-2	TGTGCCAGCAGTGAATATCGGGACACCGGGGAGCTGTTTTTT	CASSEYRDTGELFF
NA	TRBD2	TRBV4-1	TRBJ2-7	TGCGCCAGCAGCCACGGTACGGGGGGTTCCTACGAGCAGTACTTC	CASSHGTGGSYEQYF
few	NA	TRBV28	TRBJ1-1	TGTGCCAGCACAGTGAGGTCGGGGTTTTACACTGAAGCTTTCTTT	CASTVRSGFYTEAFF
NA	NA	TRBV9	TRBJ2-7	TGTGCCAGCAGCCCCCCCCCTTGGGCGCGAGAGCAGTACTTC	CASSPPPWAREQYF
NA	TRBD2	TRBV27	TRBJ2-1	TGTGCCATTTCCGGGACTAGGGCACCCAATGAGCAGTTCTTC	CAISGTRAPNEQFF
NA	TRBD1	TRBV11-2	TRBJ1-1	TGTGCCAGCAGCTCGGACAGGGATGTTGCTTTCTTT	CASSSDRDVAFF
NA	NA	TRBV27	TRBJ2-3	TGTGCCAGCAGTTTAAGGGGATTCACAGATACGCAGTATTTT	CASSLRGFTDTQYF
NA	TRBD2	TRBV11-2	TRBJ2-1	TGTGCCAGCAGCACCACTAGCGTTACGGAGCAGTTCTTC	CASSTTSVTEQFF
NA	NA	TRBV7-6	TRBJ1-3	TGTGCCAGCAGCTTAGCGGAAGACATCTCTGGAAACACCATATATTTT	CASSLAEDISGNTIYF
NA	TRBD2	TRBV5-4	TRBJ2-5	TGTGCCAGCAGCTTAGCGGGGGGAGAGACCCAGTACTTC	CASSLAGGETQYF
NA	TRBD2	TRBV4-1	TRBJ2-4	TGCGCCAGCAGCCACGGGGTAGCGGGGGGCCTAGCCAAAAACATTCAGTACTTC	CASSHGVAGGLAKNIQYF
NA	NA	TRBV29-1	TRBJ1-2	TGCAGCGTTCTATCAGGAAAAGCTAACTATGGCTACACCTTC	CSVLSGKANYGYTF
NA	TRBD2	TRBV19	TRBJ2-5	TGTGCCAGTAGTCAGTTGGCGGGAGCTGGGAAGACCCAGTACTTC	CASSQLAGAGKTQYF
NA	NA	TRBV28	TRBJ2-7	TGTGCCAGCATGACAGCCAACGAGCAGTACTTC	CASMTANEQYF
NA	TRBD1	TRBV7-2	TRBJ1-1	TGTGCCAGCAGCAGGACGACAGGGGCAGGCACTGAAGCTTTCTTT	CASSRTTGAGTEAFF
NA	TRBD1	TRBV27	TRBJ1-2	TGTGCCAGCAGTCTAACAGGGGACTATGGCTACACCTTC	CASSLTGDYGYTF
NA	NA	TRBV29-1	TRBJ1-1	TGCAGCGTTCCCCTCGGGGTGGGAAAGACTGAAGCTTTCTTT	CSVPLGVGKTEAFF
NA	NA	TRBV7-2	TRBJ2-1	TGTGCCAGCAGCTTAGTAGGGGATCCGGCTCAGTTCTTC	CASSLVGDPAQFF
NA	TRBD2	TRBV5-6	TRBJ2-1	TGTGCCAGCAGCTTGGGACTAGCGGACGGTGAGCAGTTCTTC	CASSLGLADGEQFF
NA	TRBD2	TRBV18	TRBJ2-1	TGTGCCAGCTCGACCCTTGACGCGGGAGGGACCGATGAGCAGTTCTTC	CASSTLDAGGTDEQFF
NA	NA	TRBV18	TRBJ1-2	TGTGCCAGCTCACCCCCTAGGCCGCCGAACTATGGCTACACCTTC	CASSPPRPPNYGYTF
NA	NA	TRBV28	TRBJ1-1	TGTGCCAGCAGGGCCTGGATCGGGGGTCCTTTCTTT	CASRAWIGGPFF
NA	NA	TRBV4-1	TRBJ2-2	TGCGCCAGCAGCCAAGAAAGGAGCCGGAGCGGGGAGCTGTTTTTT	CASSQERSRSGELFF
NA	NA	TRBV18	TRBJ2-2	TGTGCCAGCTCACCACCGGTCCGGGACACCGGGGAGCTGTTTTTT	CASSPPVRDTGELFF
once	TRBD2	TRBV5-1	TRBJ2-1	TGCGCCAGCAGCTTGGGCGGGGGTTCCTACAATGAGCAGTTCTTC	CASSLGGGSYNEQFF
NA	TRBD2	TRBV6-7	TRBJ2-1	TGTGCCAGCAGTTACTCTAGTGCGGGGGTTTACAATGAGCAGTTCTTC	CASSYSSAGVYNEQFF
few	TRBD2	TRBV5-6	TRBJ2-5	TGTGCCAGTTCAGCGGGAGGGCGTGAGACCCAGTACTTC	CASSAGGRETQYF
few	NA	TRBV19	TRBJ1-3	TGTGCCAGCCACCGGGTCGACTCTGGAAACACCATATATTTT	CASHRVDSGNTIYF
NA	TRBD2	TRBV19	TRBJ2-5	TGTGCCAGTAGTACCACCTCGGGAGGGAAAGAGACCCAGTACTTC	CASSTTSGGKETQYF
many	NA	TRBV11-3	TRBJ2-2	TGTGCCAGCAGCTTCGGAGGGGATACCGGGGAGCTGTTTTTT	CASSFGGDTGELFF
NA	TRBD2	TRBV11-2	TRBJ2-2	TGTGCCAGCAGCAAACTAGCGGGGGAGCTAGGCGGGGAGCTGTTTTTT	CASSKLAGELGGELFF
NA	TRBD1	TRBV30	TRBJ2-6	TGTGCCTGGAGTGTAAGGACAGGGGAAGCTGGGGCCAACGTCCTGACTTTC	CAWSVRTGEAGANVLTF
NA	TRBD2	TRBV29-1	TRBJ2-1	TGCAGCGTTGCTCCAGCGGGGTACAATGAGCAGTTCTTC	CSVAPAGYNEQFF
NA	TRBD2	TRBV18	TRBJ2-7	TGTGCCAGCTCATTACGGACTAGCGGGAGTCGGGGCTACGAGCAGTACTTC	CASSLRTSGSRGYEQYF
once	TRBD1	TRBV28	TRBJ2-5	TGTGCCAGCAGACCATCCCGGGACAGGGTCCAAGAGACCCAGTACTTC	CASRPSRDRVQETQYF
NA	TRBD2	TRBV7-9	TRBJ2-1	TGTGCCAGCAGCTTAGAGAGACTAGCGGGAAATGAGCAGTTCTTC	CASSLERLAGNEQFF
NA	TRBD1	TRBV5-4	TRBJ2-7	TGTGCCAGCAGCCGAACAGGGGGCCACGAGCAGTACTTC	CASSRTGGHEQYF
NA	NA	TRBV5-5	TRBJ1-2	TGTGCCAGCAGCTTGGGGACAGACTATGGCTACACCTTC	CASSLGTDYGYTF